Below, one T cell receptor (beta chain) is given with its context. The antigen remains undetermined. The record originates from a study of cytomegalovirus exposure and HLA in healthy donors. The study, taken as a whole, reports: Clusters of TCRs from the first cohort tended to co-occur in the 110 or so validation repertoires (as a later analysis found). Rare sequences made up most TCRs, while some public TCRs were found in many donors.

Repertoires were generated with immunoSEQ multiplex PCR, while TCRdb's copy carries only in-frame clones and drops some. The sample has over 250,000 clones; about nine tenths are singletons. The CDR3 loop spans 15 amino acids. The germline CDR1 and CDR2 sequences are SGHDN and FVKESK. V shed 4 bases, J shed 3 bases, and the junction held 5 bases outside the gene matches. The receptor was isolated from a woman in her 30s in good health and CMV-seropositive. Sequencing was done on a sample of PBMCs. This chain connects TRBV14 to TRBJ2-7; 11 positions match TRBD2. CDR3 sequence reads: CASSLRLAGFYEQYF. Here the CDR3 DNA reads TGTGCCAGCAGCCTCAGACTAGCGGGATTCTACGAGCAGTACTTC.